These 10 T cell receptor beta chains were all obtained from the same sample, sequenced in a study of blood T cell repertoires in COVID-19. Only in-frame clones appear in the TCRdb table, and some are missing; sequencing was by immunoSEQ multiplex PCR. In the table there are about 87,000 clones, approximately 71% of which are singletons. The sample comprised peripheral blood. The receptor source for this set is a woman between 50 and 59 years old with acute or convalescent COVID-19.

This chain connects TRBV6-5 to TRBJ1-1; tentatively, D is TRBD1 (5 bases). Per germline, CDR1 MNHEY and CDR2 SVGAGI. Trimming pared 0 bases from V and 0 bases from J, leaving 11 bases between. The CDR3 runs 16 residues. In nucleotides, the CDR3 is TGTGCCAGCAGTTACTCTGCAGGGCTCATGAACACTGAAGCTTTCTTT. It codes for CASSYSAGLMNTEAFF.

The genes are TRBV20-1 and TRBJ1-5, with a weak D call TRBD1 (5 bases). The CDR3 is 16 residues long. Germline loops: CDR1 DFQATT, CDR2 SNEGSKA (reference sequence). Trimming left V 3 bases short and J 0 bases short, with 15 bases between. The CDR3 nucleotides are TGCAGTGCTAGTCAGCTCAGGGCGGATAGCAATCAGCCCCAGCATTTT. It translates to CSASQLRADSNQPQHF.

V and J are TRBV29-1 and TRBJ1-1, with TRBD1 matching 8 bases. The CDR3 is 11 amino acids. Germline assignment: CDR1 SQVTM and CDR2 ANQGSEA. J lost 6 bases, V lost 7 bases, and 4 bases had no gene match. CDR3 amino acids: CSGRQGPEAFF. The CDR3 coding sequence is TGCAGCGGGAGACAGGGGCCTGAAGCTTTCTTT.

The rearrangement joins TRBV6-5 to TRBJ1-2; tentative D call: TRBD1 (5 bases). Deletions cut 6 bases from V and 0 bases from J, with 14 bases between. CDR1 and CDR2 (germline): MNHEY, SVGAGI. This CDR3 is built from 15 residues. The CDR3 spells CASRRPGMSNYGYTF. CDR3 DNA sequence: TGTGCCAGCAGGCGGCCAGGGATGTCTAACTATGGCTACACCTTC.

The chain joins TRBV7-2 to TRBJ2-7, with D perhaps TRBD1 (5 bases). Germline CDR1 reads SGHTA; CDR2 reads FQGNSA. This CDR3 contains 13 residues. Trimming left V 4 bases short and J 2 bases short, with 9 bases between. This CDR3 is CASSSQATYEQYF. CDR3 DNA: TGTGCCAGCAGCTCACAGGCTACCTACGAGCAGTACTTC.

The rearrangement joins TRBV18 to TRBJ1-2; TRBD1 might be the D (6 bases). Trimming removed 6 bases at V and 3 bases at J, with 14 bases between. CDR1 is KGHSH, CDR2 LQKENI, per germline. This CDR3 has 14 residues. Here the CDR3 DNA reads TGTGCCAGCTCCCCGGTGGGACAAGACTATGGCTACACCTTC. This encodes CASSPVGQDYGYTF.

This chain connects TRBV3-1 (or the pseudogene TRBV3-2) to TRBJ1-1, with 7 bases that match TRBD1. There are 14 residues in the CDR3. Germline lookup yields CDR1 LGHDT and CDR2 YNNKEL (reference sequence). With V trimmed by 4 bases and J by 6 bases, 8 bases remained unmatched. The CDR3 DNA follows: TGTGCCAGCAGCCCCGAACAGGGGTCCCCTGAAGCTTTCTTT. It specifies CASSPEQGSPEAFF.

V gene TRBV7-6 combines with J gene TRBJ2-5, with 8 bases identical to TRBD1. CDR3 length: 15 amino acids. J was trimmed by 5 bases and V by 5 bases; bases with no gene match: 10. Germline-derived CDR1 and CDR2 are SGHVS and FNYEAQ. CDR3 nucleotide sequence: TGTGCCAGCAGCCACTGGACAGGGCGGACCGAGACCCAGTACTTC. It codes for CASSHWTGRTETQYF.

In this sample, this clone turned up a few times. This rearrangement joins TRBV10-3 to TRBJ2-1; TRBD2 matches 8 bases. The CDR3 runs 13 residues. From germline, CDR1 is ENHRY and CDR2 SYGVKD. V shed 3 bases, J shed 8 bases, and the junction held 3 bases outside the gene matches. CDR3 sequence reads: CAISDPGGHEQFF. CDR3 nucleotides: TGTGCCATCAGTGATCCGGGGGGGCATGAGCAGTTCTTC.

This clone has a single count. The CDR3 is CASSSSGRGGYDTQYF. In nucleotides, the CDR3 is TGCGCCAGCAGCTCCTCTGGGCGGGGGGGTTATGATACGCAGTATTTT. J is TRBJ2-3 and V is TRBV5-1; 9 positions agree with TRBD2. CDR3 length: 16 residues. Looked up from germline, CDR1 is SGHRS and CDR2 is YFSETQ. The J segment lost 6 bases and the V segment lost 3 bases, leaving 11 bases of the junction unmatched.